The clone carrying this TCR beta chain has only a few counts. The target antigen is unknown. Relative to the germline gene, one junction end is altered; a read error may explain this. This sample stems from a study of CD8+CD57+ T cells in acquired aplastic anemia. Looking at the study overall: Across the sorted CD4+ and CD8+ cells, DNA amounts averaged roughly 3 ug. An average of roughly 11 million reads for CD4+ cells was obtained from healthy donors. Broader study findings: Common to patients and controls were twenty-nine CD8+ CDR3 sequences.

The template used for profiling TCR beta VDJ and CDR3 was genomic DNA. MiXCR was run by TCRdb on the reads, yielding one entry per CDR3 protein. The sample yields 40,000 to 45,000 distinct CDR3 sequences, approximately 71% seen once. The CDR3 spans 13 residues. Germline CDR1 is SGHNT and CDR2 is YYREEE (reference sequence). The receptor comes from a human donor in good health, serving as a control. This chain joins TRBV5-4 and TRBJ2-1, with 9 bases that match TRBD1. What was sequenced was sorted CD4+, CD8+, or CD8+CD57+ T cells (not recorded which) from PBMCs. For the CDR3, the DNA is TGTGTCAGCAGCTCCACAGGGGGCGCTGAGCAGTTCTTC. It specifies CVSSSTGGAEQFF.